The 5 T cell receptor beta chains listed next were all sequenced from one sample in a study of CD8 T cells in ankylosing spondylitis. TCRdb recomputed calls from the 5' RACE reads with MiXCR, one row per CDR3 protein. The table lists hundreds of thousands of distinct CDR3 sequences, 12% of them singletons. Their cognate antigens are unknown. Study-wide findings and caveats: A motif in TCR beta, a set of roughly eight highly homologous variants, appeared characteristic of ankylosing spondylitis blood.

Material for sequencing was blood, either unsorted or a sorted T cell fraction (not recorded which). The source is a male donor with ankylosing spondylitis.

The chain carries TRBV20-1 and TRBJ2-7, with a weak D call TRBD1 (6 bases). Trimming stripped 3 bases from V and 3 bases from J, with 12 bases between. Germline V lookup: CDR1 DFQATT, CDR2 SNEGSKA (reference sequence). The CDR3 sequence is 13 residues long. In DNA, the CDR3 is TGCAGTGCTAGGCAGGGGAGCTACTACGAGCAGTACTTC. Translating gives CSARQGSYYEQYF.

The chain uses TRBV29-1 and TRBJ1-4; D possibly corresponds to TRBD1 (5 bases). CDR1 and CDR2 (germline): SQVTM, ANQGSEA. The V and J ends lost 3 bases and 6 bases respectively, with 8 bases between them. There are 12 residues in the CDR3. CDR3: CSVEGRDEKLFF. The CDR3, as DNA: TGCAGCGTTGAGGGCAGGGATGAAAAACTGTTTTTT.

This clonotype came up many times. The rearrangement links TRBV12-3 or TRBV12-4 to TRBJ2-7; D is possibly TRBD2 (5 bases). The ends were cut back, 5 bases at V and 12 bases at J, with 17 bases in the middle. This CDR3 comprises 12 residues. This CDR3 is CASSPNRGGGYF. The CDR3 nucleotides read TGTGCCAGCAGTCCTAACCGCGGAGGAGGGTACTTC.

The V gene is TRBV15, the J gene TRBJ1-2; D is unresolved. Germline V lookup: CDR1 LNHNV, CDR2 YYDKDF (reference sequence). Trimming removed 8 bases from V and 4 bases from J, with 14 bases in between. The CDR3 has 13 amino acids. As DNA, the CDR3 is TGTGCCACCTCTGAGGGCCTCACCTATGGCTACACCTTC. Its protein is CATSEGLTYGYTF.

The rearrangement joins TRBV11-2 to TRBJ2-1; D possibly corresponds to TRBD1 (5 bases). V lost 0 bases to trimming and J lost 9 bases, with 9 bases between them. Germline assignment: CDR1 SGHAT and CDR2 FQNNGV. The length of the CDR3 is 13 residues. CDR3 nucleotide sequence: TGTGCCAGCAGCTTAGACGGGCAGGGTGAGCAGTTCTTC. It is translated as CASSLDGQGEQFF.